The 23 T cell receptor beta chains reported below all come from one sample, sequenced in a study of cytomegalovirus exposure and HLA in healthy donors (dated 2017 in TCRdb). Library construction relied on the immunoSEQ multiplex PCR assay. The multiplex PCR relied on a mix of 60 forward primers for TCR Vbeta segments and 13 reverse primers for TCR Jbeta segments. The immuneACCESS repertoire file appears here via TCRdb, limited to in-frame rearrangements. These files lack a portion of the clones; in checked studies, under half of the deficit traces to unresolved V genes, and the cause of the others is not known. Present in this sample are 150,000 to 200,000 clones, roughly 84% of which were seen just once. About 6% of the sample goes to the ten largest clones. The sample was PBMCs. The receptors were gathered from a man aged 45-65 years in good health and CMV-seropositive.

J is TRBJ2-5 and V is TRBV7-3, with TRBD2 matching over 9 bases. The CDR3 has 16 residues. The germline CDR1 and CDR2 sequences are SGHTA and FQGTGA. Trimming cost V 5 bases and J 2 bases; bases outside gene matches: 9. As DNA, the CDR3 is TGTGCCAGCAGCCCTCGGGGTAGCGGGGGACAAGAGACCCAGTACTTC. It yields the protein CASSPRGSGGQETQYF.

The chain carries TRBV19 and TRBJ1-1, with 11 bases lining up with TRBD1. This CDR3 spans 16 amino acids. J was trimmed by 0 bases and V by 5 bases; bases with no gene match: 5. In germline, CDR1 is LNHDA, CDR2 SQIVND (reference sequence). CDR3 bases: TGTGCCAGTAGTTCCTGGGACAGGGGGATGAACACTGAAGCTTTCTTT. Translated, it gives CASSSWDRGMNTEAFF.

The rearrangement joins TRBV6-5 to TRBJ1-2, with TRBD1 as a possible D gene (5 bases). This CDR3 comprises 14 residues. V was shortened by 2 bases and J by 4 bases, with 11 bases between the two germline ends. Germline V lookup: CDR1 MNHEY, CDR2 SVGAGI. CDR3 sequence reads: CASSYGQGGYGYTF. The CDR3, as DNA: TGTGCCAGCAGTTACGGGCAGGGAGGCTATGGCTACACCTTC.

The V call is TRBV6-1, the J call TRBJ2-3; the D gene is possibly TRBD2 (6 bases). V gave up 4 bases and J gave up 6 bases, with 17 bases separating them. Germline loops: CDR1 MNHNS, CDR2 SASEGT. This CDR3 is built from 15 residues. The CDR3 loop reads CASSGGVTHLDTQYF. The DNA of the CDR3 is TGTGCCAGCAGTGGGGGGGTGACGCACTTGGATACGCAGTATTTT.

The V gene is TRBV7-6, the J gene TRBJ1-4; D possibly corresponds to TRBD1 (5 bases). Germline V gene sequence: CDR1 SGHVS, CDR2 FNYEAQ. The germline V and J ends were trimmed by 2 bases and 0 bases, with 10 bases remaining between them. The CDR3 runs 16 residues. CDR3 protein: CASSLRGSATNEKLFF. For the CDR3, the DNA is TGTGCCAGCAGCTTAAGGGGATCAGCAACTAATGAAAAACTGTTTTTT.

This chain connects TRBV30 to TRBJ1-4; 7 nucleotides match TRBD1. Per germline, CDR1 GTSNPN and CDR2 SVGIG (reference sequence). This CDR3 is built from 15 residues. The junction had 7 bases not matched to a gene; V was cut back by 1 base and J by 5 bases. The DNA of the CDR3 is TGTGCCTGGAGTGGGGGACAGTCGGGCAATGAAAAACTGTTTTTT. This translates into CAWSGGQSGNEKLFF.

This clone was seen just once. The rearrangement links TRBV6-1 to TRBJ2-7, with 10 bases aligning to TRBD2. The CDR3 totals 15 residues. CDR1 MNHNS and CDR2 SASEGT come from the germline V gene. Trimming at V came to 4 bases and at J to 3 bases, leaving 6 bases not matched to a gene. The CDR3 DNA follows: TGTGCCAGCAGTGTACTTAGCGGGGGGCGCTACGAGCAGTACTTC. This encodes CASSVLSGGRYEQYF.

The CDR3 DNA reads TGTGCCAGCAGCCCTCTTTCTTACAATGAGCAGTTCTTC. This codes for CASSPLSYNEQFF. V gene TRBV6-5 combines with J gene TRBJ2-1; no definite D call. Germline lookup yields CDR1 MNHEY and CDR2 SVGAGI. This CDR3 is built from 13 residues. The V end lost 6 bases, the J end lost 4 bases, and 10 bases lay between the germline ends.

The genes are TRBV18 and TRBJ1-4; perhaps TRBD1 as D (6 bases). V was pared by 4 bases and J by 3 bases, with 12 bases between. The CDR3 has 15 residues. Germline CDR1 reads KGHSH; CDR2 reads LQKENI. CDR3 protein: CASSQTTGPNEKLFF. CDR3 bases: TGTGCCAGCTCACAAACGACAGGTCCTAATGAAAAACTGTTTTTT.

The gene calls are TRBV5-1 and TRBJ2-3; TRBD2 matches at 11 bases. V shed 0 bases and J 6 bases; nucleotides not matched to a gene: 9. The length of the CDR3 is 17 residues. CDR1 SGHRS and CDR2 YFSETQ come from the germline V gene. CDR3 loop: CASSLGPSGGPPDTQYF. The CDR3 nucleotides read TGCGCCAGCAGCTTGGGCCCTAGCGGGGGGCCGCCGGATACGCAGTATTTT. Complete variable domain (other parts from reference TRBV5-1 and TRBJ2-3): KAGVTQTPRYLIKTRGQQVTLSCSPISGHRSVSWYQQTPGQGLQFLFEYFSETQRNKGNFPGRFSGRQFSNSRSEMNVSTLELGDSALYLCASSLGPSGGPPDTQYFGPGTRLTVL.

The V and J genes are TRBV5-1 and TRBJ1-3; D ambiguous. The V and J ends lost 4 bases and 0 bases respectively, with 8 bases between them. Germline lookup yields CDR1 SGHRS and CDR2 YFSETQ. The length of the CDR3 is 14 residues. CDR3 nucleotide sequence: TGCGCCAGCAGCCAAGCCGCCTCTGGAAACACCATATATTTT. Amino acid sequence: CASSQAASGNTIYF.

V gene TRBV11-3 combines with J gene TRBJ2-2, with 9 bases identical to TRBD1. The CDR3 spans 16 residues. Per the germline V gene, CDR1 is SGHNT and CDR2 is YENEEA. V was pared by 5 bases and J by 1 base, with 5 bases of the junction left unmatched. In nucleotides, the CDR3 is TGTGCCAGCAGCCCCCGGACAGGGGTGAACACCGGGGAGCTGTTTTTT. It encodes CASSPRTGVNTGELFF.

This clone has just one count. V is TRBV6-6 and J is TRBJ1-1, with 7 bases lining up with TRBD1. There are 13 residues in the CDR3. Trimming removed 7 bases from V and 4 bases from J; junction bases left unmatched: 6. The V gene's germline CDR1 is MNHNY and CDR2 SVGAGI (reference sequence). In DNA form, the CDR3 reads TGTGCCAGCATCCAGGGGGGTGTCACTGAAGCTTTCTTT. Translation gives CASIQGGVTEAFF.

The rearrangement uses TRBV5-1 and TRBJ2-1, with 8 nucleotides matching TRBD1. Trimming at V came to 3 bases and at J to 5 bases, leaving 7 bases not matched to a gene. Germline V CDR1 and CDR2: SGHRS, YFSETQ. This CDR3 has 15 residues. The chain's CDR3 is CASSSGQGGHNEQFF. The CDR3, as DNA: TGCGCCAGCAGCTCCGGACAGGGTGGACACAATGAGCAGTTCTTC.

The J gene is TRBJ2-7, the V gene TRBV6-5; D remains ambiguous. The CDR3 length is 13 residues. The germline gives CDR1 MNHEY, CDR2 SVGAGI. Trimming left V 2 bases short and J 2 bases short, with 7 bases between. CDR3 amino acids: CASSYRQAYEQYV. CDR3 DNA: TGTGCCAGCAGTTACCGGCAGGCCTACGAGCAGTACGTC.

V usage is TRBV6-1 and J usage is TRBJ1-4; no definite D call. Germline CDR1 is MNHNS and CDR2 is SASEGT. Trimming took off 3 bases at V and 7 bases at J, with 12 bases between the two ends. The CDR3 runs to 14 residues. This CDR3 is CASSDPGRGEKLFF. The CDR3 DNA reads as TGTGCCAGCAGTGATCCCGGACGGGGTGAAAAACTGTTTTTT.

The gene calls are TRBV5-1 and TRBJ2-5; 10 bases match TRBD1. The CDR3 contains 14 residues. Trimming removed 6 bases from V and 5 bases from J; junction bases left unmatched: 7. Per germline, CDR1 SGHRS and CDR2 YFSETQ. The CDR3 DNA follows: TGCGCCAGCACCTGGATGGGACAGGGGGAGACCCAGTACTTC. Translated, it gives CASTWMGQGETQYF.

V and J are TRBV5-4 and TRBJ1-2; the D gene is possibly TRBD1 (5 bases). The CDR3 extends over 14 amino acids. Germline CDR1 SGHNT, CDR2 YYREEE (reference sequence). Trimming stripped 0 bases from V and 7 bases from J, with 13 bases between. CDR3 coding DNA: TGTGCCAGCAGCTTGGAGGTTGGGGGGGTTGGCTACACCTTC. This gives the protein CASSLEVGGVGYTF.

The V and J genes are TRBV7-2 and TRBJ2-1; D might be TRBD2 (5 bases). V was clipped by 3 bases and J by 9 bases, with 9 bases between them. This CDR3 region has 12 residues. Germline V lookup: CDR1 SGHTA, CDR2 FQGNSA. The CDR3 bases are TGTGCCAGCAGCTTTGGACTGATTGAGCAGTTCTTC. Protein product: CASSFGLIEQFF.

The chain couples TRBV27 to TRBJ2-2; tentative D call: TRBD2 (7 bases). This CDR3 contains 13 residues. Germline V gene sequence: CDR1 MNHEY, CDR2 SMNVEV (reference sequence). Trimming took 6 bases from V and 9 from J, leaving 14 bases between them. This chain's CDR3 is CASRGGGDRELFF. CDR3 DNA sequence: TGTGCCAGCAGAGGGGGGGGTGACCGGGAGCTGTTTTTT.

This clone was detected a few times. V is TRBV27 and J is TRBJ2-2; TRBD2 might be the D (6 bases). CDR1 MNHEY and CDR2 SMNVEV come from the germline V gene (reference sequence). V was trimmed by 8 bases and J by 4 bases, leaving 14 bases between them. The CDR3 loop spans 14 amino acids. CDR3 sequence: CASYTLASTGELFF. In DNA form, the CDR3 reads TGTGCCAGCTACACACTAGCAAGCACCGGGGAGCTGTTTTTT.

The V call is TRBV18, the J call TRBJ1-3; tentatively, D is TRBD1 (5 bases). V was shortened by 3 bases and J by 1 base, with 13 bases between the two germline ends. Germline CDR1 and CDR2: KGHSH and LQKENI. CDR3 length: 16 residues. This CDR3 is CASSPTVGQSGNTIYF. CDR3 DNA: TGTGCCAGCTCACCTACTGTGGGGCAATCTGGAAACACCATATATTTT. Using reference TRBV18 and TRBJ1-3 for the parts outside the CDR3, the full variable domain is NAGVMQNPRHLVRRRGQEARLRCSPMKGHSHVYWYRQLPEEGLKFMVYLQKENIIDESGMPKERFSAEFPKEGPSILRIQQVVRGDSAAYFCASSPTVGQSGNTIYFGEGSWLTVV.

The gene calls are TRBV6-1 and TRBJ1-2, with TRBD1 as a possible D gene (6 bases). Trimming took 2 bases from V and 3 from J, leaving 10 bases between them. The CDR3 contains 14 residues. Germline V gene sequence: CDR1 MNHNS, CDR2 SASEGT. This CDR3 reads CASSEHRVDYGYTF. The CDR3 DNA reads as TGTGCCAGCAGTGAACACAGGGTGGACTATGGCTACACCTTC.